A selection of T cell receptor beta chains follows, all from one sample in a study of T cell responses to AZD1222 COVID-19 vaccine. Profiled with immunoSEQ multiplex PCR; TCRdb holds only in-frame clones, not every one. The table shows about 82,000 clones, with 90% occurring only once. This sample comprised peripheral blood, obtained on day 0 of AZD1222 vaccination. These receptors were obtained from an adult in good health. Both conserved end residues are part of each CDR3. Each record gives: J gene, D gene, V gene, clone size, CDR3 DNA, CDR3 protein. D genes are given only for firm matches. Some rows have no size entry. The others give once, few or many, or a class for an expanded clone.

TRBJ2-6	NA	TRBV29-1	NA	TGCAGCGTTGTAGCCACTGGGGCCAACGTCCTGACTTTC	CSVVATGANVLTF
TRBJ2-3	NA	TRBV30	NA	TGTGCCTGGAGTGTATCCACAACTAGCACAGATACGCAGTATTTT	CAWSVSTTSTDTQYF
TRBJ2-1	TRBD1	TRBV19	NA	TGTGCCAGCCAGTCCCCGGGACAGGGGAAGAATGAGCAGTTCTTC	CASQSPGQGKNEQFF
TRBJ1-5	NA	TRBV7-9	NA	TGTGCCAGCAGCGAGGACAGACAGCCCCAGCATTTT	CASSEDRQPQHF
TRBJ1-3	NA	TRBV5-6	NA	TGTGCCAGCAGCTATCCCCCCTTAGGAAACACCATATATTTT	CASSYPPLGNTIYF
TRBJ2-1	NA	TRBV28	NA	TGTGCCAGCAGTTTAAATGCGGGTCACAATGAGCAGTTCTTC	CASSLNAGHNEQFF
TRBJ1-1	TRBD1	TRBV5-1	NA	TGCGCCAGCAGCGCGGGACAGGCCCTCACTGAAGCTTTCTTT	CASSAGQALTEAFF
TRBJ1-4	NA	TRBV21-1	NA	TGTGCCAGCACTTTCGGGCGGTTGGGGCACGAAAAACTGTTTTTT	CASTFGRLGHEKLFF
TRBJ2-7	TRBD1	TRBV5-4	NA	TGTGCCAGCAGCTGGGGGACAGGGGGTGCCTACGAGCAGTACTTC	CASSWGTGGAYEQYF
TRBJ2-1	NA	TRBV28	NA	TGTGCCAGCAGCCGAGAGACAGGTAGCTCCTACAATGAGCAGTTCTTC	CASSRETGSSYNEQFF
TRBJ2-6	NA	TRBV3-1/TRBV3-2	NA	TGTGCCAGCAGCCACCAGACAGGGACTTACGGCTCTGGGGCCAACGTCCTGACTTTC	CASSHQTGTYGSGANVLTF
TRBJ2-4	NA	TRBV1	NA	TGCACCAGCAGCCAGGCGGGACTAGCGACCAAGGCCAAAAACATTCAGTACTTC	CTSSQAGLATKAKNIQYF
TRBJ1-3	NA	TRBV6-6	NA	TGTGCCAGCAGTCCCTCGGGGGGCTCTGGAAACACCATATATTTT	CASSPSGGSGNTIYF
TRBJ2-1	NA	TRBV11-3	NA	TGTGCCAGCAGCTTATATGCAGGAGACAATGAGCAGTTCTTC	CASSLYAGDNEQFF
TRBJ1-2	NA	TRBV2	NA	TGTGCCAGCAGTGTCCCAGGGAGCTATGGCTACACCTTC	CASSVPGSYGYTF
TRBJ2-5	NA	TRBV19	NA	TGTGCCAGTAGTATTATGGAGACCCAGTACTTC	CASSIMETQYF
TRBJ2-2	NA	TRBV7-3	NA	TGTGCCAGCAGCTCCGGGGTAAACACCGGGGAGCTGTTTTTT	CASSSGVNTGELFF
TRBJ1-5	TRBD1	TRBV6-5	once	TGTGCCAGCAGTTCTATACAGGGGGAGAAGCCCCAGCATTTT	CASSSIQGEKPQHF
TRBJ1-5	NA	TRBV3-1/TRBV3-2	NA	TGTGCCAGCAGCCAAGATCGGGGAGGTTTCAGCAATCAGCCCCAGCATTTT	CASSQDRGGFSNQPQHF
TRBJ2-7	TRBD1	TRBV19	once	TGTGCCAGTAGTATAGATCCCTTTGGGGGACAGGGGCCCCACGAGCAGTACTTC	CASSIDPFGGQGPHEQYF
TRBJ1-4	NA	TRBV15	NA	TGTGCCACCAGCAGAGGGGGACTTCCCCTGGAACTGTTTTTT	CATSRGGLPLELFF
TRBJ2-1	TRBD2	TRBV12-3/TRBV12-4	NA	TGTGCCAGCAATCGGGAGGGAAGTGAGCAGTTCTTC	CASNREGSEQFF
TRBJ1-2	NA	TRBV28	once	TGTGCCAGCAATCGGGGCAACTATGGCTACACCTTC	CASNRGNYGYTF
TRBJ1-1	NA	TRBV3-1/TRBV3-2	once	TGTGCCAGCAGCCAAGTCGTAGGAGGAACTGAAGCTTTCTTT	CASSQVVGGTEAFF
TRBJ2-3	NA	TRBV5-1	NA	TGCGCCAGCAGCCCTGGACATTTCACAGATACGCAGTATTTT	CASSPGHFTDTQYF
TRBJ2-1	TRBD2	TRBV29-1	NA	TGCAGCGTTGAGCGGGGCGCGGGGGGGATTGAGCAGTTCTTC	CSVERGAGGIEQFF
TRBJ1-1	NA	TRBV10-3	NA	TGTGCCATCAGTGATAATATCGGGAGCGGGTCGATGTATGGTGAAGCTTTCTTT	CAISDNIGSGSMYGEAFF
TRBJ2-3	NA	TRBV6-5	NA	TGTGCCAGCAAACAGGTCTATAGCACAGATACGCAGTATTTT	CASKQVYSTDTQYF
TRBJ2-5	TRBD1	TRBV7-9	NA	TGTGCCAGCAGCTCAGGGACAGGGGGATTCGAGACCCAGTACTTC	CASSSGTGGFETQYF
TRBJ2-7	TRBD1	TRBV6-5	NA	TGTGCCAGCAGTCGACAGGGATTCATGAGGAAGTACTTC	CASSRQGFMRKYF
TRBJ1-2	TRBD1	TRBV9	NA	TGTGCCAGCAGCGGACAGGGGGTTGACTATGGCTACACCTTC	CASSGQGVDYGYTF
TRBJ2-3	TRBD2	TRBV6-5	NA	TGTGCCAGCAGTCAGTGGTACAGGCGGGAGGATGGGCAGTATTTT	CASSQWYRREDGQYF
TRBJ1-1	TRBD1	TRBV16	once	TGTGCCAGCAGTAGACAGGGGAACACTGAAGCTTTCTTT	CASSRQGNTEAFF
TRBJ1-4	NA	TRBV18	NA	TGTGCCAGCTCACCACACTTGGGCACTAATGAAAAACTGTTTTTT	CASSPHLGTNEKLFF
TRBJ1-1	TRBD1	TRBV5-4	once	TGTGCCAGCAGCGGCAGGGGGTGGACTGAAGCTTTCTTT	CASSGRGWTEAFF
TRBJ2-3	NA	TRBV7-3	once	TGTGCCAGCAATAAGGGCTCTAAAGATACGCAGTATTTT	CASNKGSKDTQYF
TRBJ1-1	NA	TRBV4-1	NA	TGCGCCAGCAGCCAAGATCCCGGGACACCAAACACTGAAGCTTTCTTT	CASSQDPGTPNTEAFF
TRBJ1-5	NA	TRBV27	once	TGTGCCAGCAGTCAACAGGGTGCGGGTCAGCCCCAGCATTTT	CASSQQGAGQPQHF
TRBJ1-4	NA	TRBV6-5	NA	TGTGCCAGCAGTTACTGGGGAACTAATGAAAAACTGTTTTTT	CASSYWGTNEKLFF
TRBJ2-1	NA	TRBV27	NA	TGTGCCAGCAGCCTGGACTCCTACAATGAGCAGTTCTTC	CASSLDSYNEQFF
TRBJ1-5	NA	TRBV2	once	TGTGCCAGCAGGGACAGCCCGGGGGGTCAGCCCCAGCATTTT	CASRDSPGGQPQHF
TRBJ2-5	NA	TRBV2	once	TGTGCCAGCAGTGATGGGGGTTTGGGCCTGAGGATGGAGACCCAGTACTTC	CASSDGGLGLRMETQYF
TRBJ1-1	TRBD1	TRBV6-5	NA	TGTGCCAGCAGATTGGACAGGGGATCGGGGACTGAAGCTTTCTTT	CASRLDRGSGTEAFF
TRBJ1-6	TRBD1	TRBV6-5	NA	TGTGCCAGCAGTTATGGGACAGGGAAGAATTCACCCCTCCACTTT	CASSYGTGKNSPLHF
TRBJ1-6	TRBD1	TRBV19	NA	TGTGCCAGTAGTATGTGGCAGGGGGCGAGGGATAATTCACCCCTCCACTTT	CASSMWQGARDNSPLHF
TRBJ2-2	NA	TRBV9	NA	TGTGCCAGCAGCCCAGGGGGGGGGCTCACCGGGGAGCTGTTTTTT	CASSPGGGLTGELFF
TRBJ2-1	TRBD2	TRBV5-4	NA	TGTGCCAGCAGTTCGGGAGGGGACAATGAGCAGTTCTTC	CASSSGGDNEQFF
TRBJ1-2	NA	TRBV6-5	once	TGTGCCAGCAAACCACCCTTGGGCTCGGGCTATGGCTACACCTTC	CASKPPLGSGYGYTF
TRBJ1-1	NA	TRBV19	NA	TGTGCCAGTACTCTCCCCGGAAGGGGTGGCACTGAAGCTTTCTTT	CASTLPGRGGTEAFF
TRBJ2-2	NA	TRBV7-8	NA	TGTGCCAGCAGCTTAGTAGGGGGGGTGAACACCGGGGAGCTGTTTTTT	CASSLVGGVNTGELFF
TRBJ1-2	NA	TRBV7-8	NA	TGTGCCAGCAGCTTAGCGCAGGGGCGACGTGGCTACACCTTC	CASSLAQGRRGYTF
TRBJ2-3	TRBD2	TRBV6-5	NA	TGTGCCAGCAGTTACTCAGCTAGCGGATACACAGATACGCAGTATTTT	CASSYSASGYTDTQYF
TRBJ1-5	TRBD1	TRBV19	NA	TGTGCCAGTAGTAAGGGACAGGTATATAGCAATCAGCCCCAGCATTTT	CASSKGQVYSNQPQHF
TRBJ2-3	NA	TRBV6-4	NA	TGTGCCAGCACCAGATCTACGCAGTATTTT	CASTRSTQYF
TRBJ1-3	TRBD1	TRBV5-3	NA	TGTGCCAGAAGCTTGGGACAGGGTTGGACTGGAAACACCATATATTTT	CARSLGQGWTGNTIYF